This TCR beta chain was profiled in a study of beta chain features in type 1 diabetes. Sequencing targeted expressed TCRB transcripts, as all isolated RNA had been reverse transcribed. TCRdb's copy holds only in-frame clones and misses some; the assay was immunoSEQ multiplex PCR. The table has around 70,000 clones, about 50% seen once. With regard to this clone: Its antigen is not known.

The length of the CDR3 is 14 residues. Trimming stripped 8 bases from V and 7 bases from J, with 18 bases between. Germline loops: CDR1 SNHLY, CDR2 FYNNEI. Study findings and constraints: People with Type 1 diabetes carried modestly yet significantly shorter TCRB CDR3s in all four CD4+ subsets.

The receptor's source is a man aged 25 to 40 with type 1 diabetes. V gene TRBV2 combines with J gene TRBJ1-5, with D perhaps matching TRBD1 (5 bases). Sequencing used central memory CD4+ T cells from blood. The CDR3 DNA is TGTGCCAGCCACATCGTGGGGGGAGGACAGCCCCAGCATTTT. Its protein product is CASHIVGGGQPQHF.